A selection of T cell receptor beta chains follows, all from one sample in a study of OX40 agonist ivuxolimab in advanced cancers. The table came from immunoSEQ multiplex PCR; TCRdb's copy has only in-frame clones and leaves some out. The sample has around 69,000 clones, 80% to 90% seen once. Here the sequenced sample was CD4+ or CD8+ T cells sorted from blood, taken in a trial of the OX40 agonist ivuxolimab. All receptors come from an adult with an advanced solid tumor such as melanoma, head and neck, liver or kidney cancer. Each CDR3 is given with its conserved first and last residue. A D gene is named only where the DNA matches it firmly. Clone size appears in some rows only: once, few, many, or a class for an expanded clone.

clone size	D gene	V gene	J gene	CDR3 DNA	CDR3 protein
few	TRBD2	TRBV19	TRBJ2-1	TGTGCCAGTAGTATGGGAGGGAATGAGCAGTTCTTC	CASSMGGNEQFF
NA	NA	TRBV30	TRBJ1-1	TGTGCCTGGAGCTTGACGGTGAACACTGAAGCTTTCTTT	CAWSLTVNTEAFF
NA	NA	TRBV9	TRBJ1-1	TGTGCCAGCAGCGAGGGCAGCCTGAACACTGAAGCTTTCTTT	CASSEGSLNTEAFF
NA	TRBD2	TRBV4-1	TRBJ2-7	TGCGCCAGCAGCCAGGATGGGACTAGCGGGAGGGGCGAGCAGTACTTC	CASSQDGTSGRGEQYF
NA	TRBD1	TRBV18	TRBJ1-1	TGTGCCAGCTCGTCTACAGGGGGGAACACTGAAGCTTTCTTT	CASSSTGGNTEAFF
NA	NA	TRBV9	TRBJ2-5	TGTGCCAGCAGCTCCCGGGGAGGGACAGCCCCAGGGGAGACCCAGTACTTC	CASSSRGGTAPGETQYF
once	NA	TRBV6-1	TRBJ1-4	TGTGCCAGCAGTGAAGCGTTGGGGGGGAATTGGGAAAAACTGTTTTTT	CASSEALGGNWEKLFF
NA	NA	TRBV7-6	TRBJ2-2	TGTGCCAGCAGCTTATTGGCCGGGGAGCTGTTTTTT	CASSLLAGELFF
NA	NA	TRBV30	TRBJ2-1	TGTGCCTGGTCGGACAGAGGTCCAGATGAGCAGTTCTTC	CAWSDRGPDEQFF
NA	NA	TRBV6-6	TRBJ1-1	TGTGCCAGCAGTTACTCGAAGGAGATTGGCACTGAAGCTTTCTTT	CASSYSKEIGTEAFF
NA	NA	TRBV7-6	TRBJ2-7	TGTGCCAGCAGCTCCCGGGGGGCCTCCTACGAGCAGTACTTC	CASSSRGASYEQYF
NA	NA	TRBV7-2	TRBJ2-3	TGTGCCAGCAGCGCCAGCGGGCGCACAGATACGCAGTATTTT	CASSASGRTDTQYF
NA	NA	TRBV5-6	TRBJ1-2	TGTGCCAGCAGCTTGGACCAGAGGGACCGTGGCTACACCTTC	CASSLDQRDRGYTF
NA	TRBD1	TRBV16	TRBJ1-5	TGTGCCAGCAGCCAATCGAAGGGACAGGATTTAGGTAGCAGCAATCAGCCCCAGCATTTT	CASSQSKGQDLGSSNQPQHF
NA	TRBD1	TRBV28	TRBJ1-2	TGTGCCAGCAGTAATTTGGACAGGGTCAACTATGGCTACACCTTC	CASSNLDRVNYGYTF
NA	TRBD1	TRBV6-5	TRBJ1-1	TGTGCCAGCAGATTACCTGGGACAGGGCGGACTGAAGCTTTCTTT	CASRLPGTGRTEAFF
NA	NA	TRBV10-1	TRBJ2-6	TGCGCCAGCAGTGCCACGGGACCCCGCGGCTCTGGGGCCAACGTCCTGACTTTC	CASSATGPRGSGANVLTF
NA	TRBD1	TRBV15	TRBJ1-2	TGTGCCACCAGCTGGGGACAGGGGCCAACCTATGGCTACACCTTC	CATSWGQGPTYGYTF